The sequence of this T cell receptor (beta chain) was determined in a study of Ad26.COV2.S vaccination and SARS-CoV-2 variants. Study in general: The trial was COV1001 and the donor's arm was Ad26.COV2.S.

This table comes from immunoSEQ multiplex PCR, and its TCRdb copy is limited to in-frame clones, with some not included. The sample contains 350,000 to 450,000 clones, about nine tenths of which appear only once. The CDR3 length is 15 residues. CDR1 and CDR2 from the germline V gene are MNHEY and SVGAGI. The V and J ends lost 2 bases and 1 base respectively, with 9 bases between them. The sample's treatment: around 19 received Ad26.COV2.S at low or high dose, single or two shots; 5 received placebo; per-sample allocation not given. After the first vaccine or placebo injection, samples were drawn on day 63.

Specimen: peripheral blood, collected in a trial of Ad26.COV2.S vaccine versus placebo. This chain links TRBV6-5 with TRBJ2-4; no reliable D call. The origin of this receptor is a person aged 18-65 years who received the Ad26.COV2.S COVID-19 vaccine or a placebo. The DNA of the CDR3 is TGTGCCAGCAGTTACCAGGACGGGGCCAAAAACATTCAGTACTTC. Its translation is CASSYQDGAKNIQYF.